The 27 T cell receptor beta chains below all came from one sample that was sequenced in a study of shared clonotypes between healthy human individuals. Naive-designated CD8 cells lacked CD45RO, were positively enriched for CCR7, and omitted terminally differentiated effector memory CD45RA+ cells. Sequencing used immunoSEQ multiplex PCR; TCRdb keeps in-frame clones, though not all of them. Of about 1,800,000 clones listed, about 95% are singletons. The sequenced sample was naive CD8+ T cells sorted from blood. The receptors here all came from a man aged 18 to 29 in good health.

A note on this clone: Compared with germline, one end of the junction differs, possibly owing to a read error. The chain carries TRBV6-5 and TRBJ2-7, with 7 bases that match TRBD1. Germline assignment: CDR1 MNHEY and CDR2 SVGAGI. The CDR3 sequence is 14 residues long. In DNA, the CDR3 is TGTGCCAGCAGTCACTCGGGACAGCCCTACGAGCAGTACTTC. Amino acid sequence: CASSHSGQPYEQYF.

The chain combines TRBV19 with TRBJ2-2; the D gene is possibly TRBD1 (5 bases). The CDR3 is 12 amino acids. V was shortened by 5 bases and J by 11 bases, with 12 bases between the two germline ends. CDR1 is LNHDA, CDR2 SQIVND, per germline (reference sequence). The CDR3 sequence is CASSSDSPELFF. CDR3 bases: TGTGCCAGTAGTTCAGACAGCCCCGAGCTGTTTTTT.

Comment on this clone: Other DNA sequences within the sample encode an identical CDR3. This chain connects TRBV5-6 to TRBJ1-1; D not certain. Trimming took off 4 bases at V and 1 base at J, with 11 bases between the two ends. CDR1 and CDR2 (germline): SGHDT, YYEEEE. The CDR3 has 14 residues. CDR3 nucleotide sequence: TGTGCCAGCAGCCTCTCGGAGCGGAACACTGAAGCTTTCTTT. Translated, it gives CASSLSERNTEAFF.

J is TRBJ2-7 and V is TRBV4-1, with TRBD2 matching 9 bases. Germline V gene lookup returns CDR1 MGHRA and CDR2 YSYEKL. Trimming took 0 bases from V and 3 from J; bases not matched to a gene: 3. The CDR3 contains 15 residues. CDR3 in DNA: TGCGCCAGCAGCCAAGAACTAGCGGGCATCTACGAGCAGTACTTC. Translating gives CASSQELAGIYEQYF.

The chain employs TRBV2 and TRBJ2-7; 7 nucleotides agree with TRBD1. The germline V gene encodes CDR1 SNHLY and CDR2 FYNNEI. The CDR3 length is 15 residues. J lost 0 bases, V lost 6 bases, and 8 bases had no gene match. This CDR3 is CASRSYGTVSYEQYF. The CDR3 bases are TGTGCCAGCAGGTCTTACGGGACAGTCTCCTACGAGCAGTACTTC.

This sequence joins TRBV27 and TRBJ2-2, with D uncertain. V lost 6 bases to trimming and J lost 4 bases, with 9 bases between them. Germline lookup yields CDR1 MNHEY and CDR2 SMNVEV (reference sequence). The CDR3 has 13 residues. The CDR3 DNA sequence: TGTGCCAGCAGCACCTCTGGCACCGGGGAGCTGTTTTTT. The encoded protein is CASSTSGTGELFF.

The chain combines TRBV7-9 with TRBJ2-3, with D maybe TRBD2 (6 bases). The germline V gene encodes CDR1 SEHNR and CDR2 FQNEAQ (reference sequence). Trimming left V 1 base short and J 6 bases short, with 20 bases between. The CDR3 is made up of 17 amino acids. The CDR3 reads CASSLGAEGLSSDTQYF. CDR3 DNA: TGTGCCAGCAGCTTAGGGGCGGAGGGACTGAGTTCTGATACGCAGTATTTT.

A note on this clone: The identical CDR3 is also encoded by other nucleotide sequences in the sample. The CDR3, as DNA: TGTGCCAGCAGCCCCCGGGCCTACGAGCAGTACTTC. Protein: CASSPRAYEQYF. This rearrangement joins TRBV5-5 to TRBJ2-7, with D uncertain. There are 12 residues in the CDR3. Germline CDR1 and CDR2: SGHKS and YYEKEE (reference sequence). Trimming left V 4 bases short and J 2 bases short, with 7 bases between.

The chain is built from TRBV7-9 and TRBJ2-5; D unresolved. Germline CDR1 is SEHNR and CDR2 is FQNEAQ (reference sequence). V was clipped by 1 base and J by 5 bases, with 8 bases between them. This CDR3 region has 13 residues. The CDR3, as DNA: TGTGCCAGCAGCTTAGGGACCCCGGAGACCCAGTACTTC. Translated, it gives CASSLGTPETQYF.

The V and J genes are TRBV28 and TRBJ1-2; D ambiguous. The CDR3 extends over 14 amino acids. Trimming took off 1 base at V and 0 bases at J, with 6 bases between the two ends. CDR1 is MDHEN and CDR2 is SYDVKM in the germline V gene. The CDR3 reads CASSLSDPNYGYTF. The CDR3 DNA is TGTGCCAGCAGTTTATCGGATCCTAACTATGGCTACACCTTC.

The chain uses TRBV27 and TRBJ1-2; D possibly corresponds to TRBD1 (5 bases). Germline CDR1 and CDR2: MNHEY and SMNVEV (reference sequence). Trimming pared 6 bases from V and 4 bases from J, leaving 15 bases between. CDR3 size: 14 residues. This CDR3 is CASSPRGGLYGYTF. CDR3 in DNA: TGTGCCAGCAGCCCGAGGGGTGGGCTCTATGGCTACACCTTC.

The V gene is TRBV11-2, the J gene TRBJ2-2, with D maybe TRBD2 (6 bases). The CDR3 is 15 amino acids. The ends were cut back, 6 bases at V and 5 bases at J, with 16 bases in the middle. The germline V gene has CDR1 SGHAT and CDR2 FQNNGV. The CDR3 spells CASRVGPGRTGELFF. The CDR3, as DNA: TGTGCCAGCAGGGTGGGGCCAGGGAGGACCGGGGAGCTGTTTTTT.

On this clone itself: Different DNA sequences within this sample yield the same CDR3. This chain connects TRBV6-5 to TRBJ2-7, with 10 nucleotides matching TRBD1. CDR1 is MNHEY and CDR2 is SVGAGI in the germline V gene. V trimming: 8 bases; J trimming: 4 bases; junction bases outside the gene matches: 2. This CDR3 has 12 residues. For the CDR3, the DNA is TGTGCCAGCGGGGACAGGGGATACGAGCAGTACTTC. The encoded protein is CASGDRGYEQYF.

This chain uses TRBV5-1 with TRBJ2-7, with D possibly being TRBD1 or TRBD2 (5 bases each). The V and J ends lost 3 bases and 0 bases respectively, with 13 bases between them. In germline, CDR1 is SGHRS, CDR2 YFSETQ. The CDR3 loop spans 15 amino acids. CDR3 coding DNA: TGCGCCAGCAGCTCAGACCGGGACGGCTCCTACGAGCAGTACTTC. Amino acid sequence: CASSSDRDGSYEQYF.

This clone came up once. CDR3 DNA sequence: TGTGCCAGCAGCTTGGATATAGGAGGGGGCGTGACTGAAGCTTTCTTT. This gives the protein CASSLDIGGGVTEAFF. The chain joins TRBV5-8 to TRBJ1-1; 7 bases fit TRBD1. CDR1 and CDR2 from the germline V gene are SGHTS and YDEGEE. This CDR3 has 16 amino acids. The V gene end was trimmed by 0 bases and the J gene end by 5 bases; junction bases not matched to a gene: 10.

CDR3 nucleotides: TGTGCCAGCAGCCAAATAGCCAATGAGCAGTTCTTC. The encoded protein is CASSQIANEQFF. The rearrangement uses TRBV6-6 and TRBJ2-1; D is ambiguous. The CDR3 covers 12 residues. V shed 6 bases and J shed 6 bases, with 9 bases lying between them. Germline V gene lookup returns CDR1 MNHNY and CDR2 SVGAGI (reference sequence).

The count of this clone is one. The sample carries other DNA sequences with the same CDR3. The chain uses TRBV7-6 and TRBJ2-7; the D gene is possibly TRBD1 (6 bases). V was shortened by 1 base and J by 2 bases, with 9 bases between the two germline ends. In germline, CDR1 is SGHVS, CDR2 FNYEAQ. This CDR3 region has 14 residues. The CDR3: CASSLVQGTYEQYF. CDR3 sequence (DNA): TGTGCCAGCAGCTTAGTTCAGGGGACCTACGAGCAGTACTTC. Full variable domain (outside the CDR3, taken from reference TRBV7-6 and TRBJ2-7): GAGVSQSPRYKVTKRGQDVALRCDPISGHVSLYWYRQALGQGPEFLTYFNYEAQQDKSGLPNDRFSAERPEGSISTLTIQRTEQRDSAMYRCASSLVQGTYEQYFGPGTRLTVT.

V gene TRBV2 combines with J gene TRBJ1-2; possible D gene TRBD1, 5 bases. This CDR3 has 16 amino acids. V lost 2 bases, J lost 4 bases, and 17 bases lay in between. Germline V gene sequence: CDR1 SNHLY, CDR2 FYNNEI. The CDR3 bases are TGTGCCAGCAGTGAAAGGGAGTTCTTCAGGGTCTATGGCTACACCTTC. Protein sequence: CASSEREFFRVYGYTF.

The chain joins TRBV4-3 to TRBJ2-7; no clear D. V was shortened by 2 bases and J by 0 bases, with 11 bases between the two germline ends. This CDR3 comprises 15 residues. CDR1 is LGHNA, CDR2 YSLEER, per germline. CDR3 bases: TGCGCCAGCAGCCAACTGGCGGAGCTCTCCTACGAGCAGTACTTC. Translation: CASSQLAELSYEQYF.

The chain employs TRBV5-6 and TRBJ1-1; no clear D gene. CDR3 size: 11 residues. CDR1 and CDR2 (germline): SGHDT, YYEEEE. The V end lost 3 bases, the J end lost 8 bases, and 8 bases lay between the germline ends. The CDR3 DNA reads TGTGCCAGCAGCTGGGCTGCCGAAGCTTTCTTT. As protein: CASSWAAEAFF.

V usage is TRBV29-1 and J usage is TRBJ2-1, with 9 positions matching TRBD2. With 0 bases clipped from V and 2 bases from J, the junction kept 8 bases outside the gene matches. The CDR3 loop spans 17 amino acids. Germline V lookup: CDR1 SQVTM, CDR2 ANQGSEA. The CDR3 nucleotides read TGCAGCGTTGAAGATGAAGAGGTAGCGGGAGCCTACAATGAGCAGTTCTTC. Translation: CSVEDEEVAGAYNEQFF.

On this clone itself: One junction end does not reproduce the germline sequence, and a read error may be involved. The chain joins TRBV7-7 to TRBJ2-2; TRBD2 matches 9 bases. Germline CDR1 and CDR2: SSHAT and FNYEAQ (reference sequence). This CDR3 is 17 amino acids long. DNA for the CDR3: TGTGCTAGCAGCTTAGAAGTAGCGGGAGTACGGACCGGGGAGCTGTTTTTT. Amino acids: CASSLEVAGVRTGELFF.

The V and J genes are TRBV27 and TRBJ2-1; 11 bases are shared with TRBD2. The CDR3 runs 17 residues. Trimming took 4 bases from V and 5 from J; bases not matched to a gene: 10. Germline CDR1 is MNHEY and CDR2 is SMNVEV (reference sequence). The CDR3 sequence is CASSSVLAGDPHNEQFF. For the CDR3, the DNA is TGTGCCAGCAGTTCAGTACTAGCGGGAGATCCCCACAATGAGCAGTTCTTC.

The V gene is TRBV9, the J gene TRBJ2-7, with a tentative D call TRBD2 (8 bases). The germline V gene has CDR1 SGDLS and CDR2 YYNGEE. V was pared by 4 bases and J by 5 bases, with 19 bases between. This CDR3 is built from 15 residues. This CDR3 reads CASSPSGRTGDEQYF. The CDR3 DNA reads as TGTGCCAGCAGCCCAAGCGGGAGAACAGGGGACGAGCAGTACTTC.

This clone occurred once. Other DNA sequences from this sample encode an identical CDR3 as well. This chain joins TRBV4-1 and TRBJ2-5, with D unclear. CDR3 size: 12 residues. The germline V gene has CDR1 MGHRA and CDR2 YSYEKL. V gave up 0 bases and J gave up 4 bases, with 3 bases separating them. The CDR3 reads CASSQDSETQYF. The DNA for the CDR3 is TGCGCCAGCAGCCAAGATTCAGAGACCCAGTACTTC.

The chain uses TRBV14 and TRBJ1-5; weak D call: TRBD1 (5 bases). V lost 9 bases to trimming and J lost 6 bases, with 6 bases between them. Looked up from germline, CDR1 is SGHDN and CDR2 is FVKESK. This CDR3 region has 10 residues. DNA for the CDR3: TGTGCCAGTAGGGGTCAGCCCCAGCATTTT. This codes for CASRGQPQHF.

The J gene is TRBJ2-1, the V gene TRBV5-6; 9 nucleotides align to TRBD1. From germline, CDR1 is SGHDT and CDR2 YYEEEE. This CDR3 comprises 12 residues. The V gene end was trimmed by 4 bases and the J gene end by 10 bases; junction bases not matched to a gene: 3. The CDR3 is CASSGTGPEQFF. The CDR3, as DNA: TGTGCCAGCAGCGGGACAGGGCCCGAGCAGTTCTTC. Using reference TRBV5-6 and TRBJ2-1 for the parts outside the CDR3, the full variable domain is DAGVTQSPTHLIKTRGQQVTLRCSPKSGHDTVSWYQQALGQGPQFIFQYYEEEERQRGNFPDRFSGHQFPNYSSELNVNALLLGDSALYLCASSGTGPEQFFGPGTRLTVL.